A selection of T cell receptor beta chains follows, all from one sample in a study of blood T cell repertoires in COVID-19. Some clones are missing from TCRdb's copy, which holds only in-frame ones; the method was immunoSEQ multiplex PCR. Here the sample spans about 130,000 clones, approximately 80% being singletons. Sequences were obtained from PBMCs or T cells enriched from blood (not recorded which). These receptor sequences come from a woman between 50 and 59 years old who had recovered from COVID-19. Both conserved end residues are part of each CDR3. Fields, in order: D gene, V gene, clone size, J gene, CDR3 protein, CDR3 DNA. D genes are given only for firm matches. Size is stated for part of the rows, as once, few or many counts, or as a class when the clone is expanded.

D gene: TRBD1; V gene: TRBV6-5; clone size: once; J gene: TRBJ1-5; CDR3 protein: CASIPTGGNQPQHF; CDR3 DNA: TGTGCCAGCATCCCTACAGGGGGCAATCAGCCCCAGCATTTT
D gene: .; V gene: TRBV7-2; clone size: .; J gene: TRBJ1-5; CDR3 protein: CASSLNNNQPQHF; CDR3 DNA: TGTGCCAGCAGCTTGAACAACAATCAGCCCCAGCATTTT
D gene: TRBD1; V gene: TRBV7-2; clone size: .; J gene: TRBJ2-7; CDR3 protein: CASSLVPGQNYEQYF; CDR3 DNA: TGTGCCAGCAGCTTAGTTCCGGGACAGAACTACGAGCAGTACTTC
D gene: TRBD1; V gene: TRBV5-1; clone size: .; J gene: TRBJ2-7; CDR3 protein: CASSWGQGYEQYF; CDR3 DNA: TGCGCCAGCAGCTGGGGACAGGGATACGAGCAGTACTTC
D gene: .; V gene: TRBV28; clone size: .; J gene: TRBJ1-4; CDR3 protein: CASSPGSATNEKLFF; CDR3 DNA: TGTGCCAGCAGTCCCGGTTCGGCAACTAATGAAAAACTGTTTTTT
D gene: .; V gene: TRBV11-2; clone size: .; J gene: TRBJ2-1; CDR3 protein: CASSLDGYNEQFF; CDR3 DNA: TGTGCCAGCAGCTTAGACGGCTACAATGAGCAGTTCTTC
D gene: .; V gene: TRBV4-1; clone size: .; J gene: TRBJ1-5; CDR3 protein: CASSQGFGGALLINQPQHF; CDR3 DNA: TGCGCCAGCAGCCAAGGGTTCGGGGGGGCCTTACTCATCAATCAGCCCCAGCATTTT
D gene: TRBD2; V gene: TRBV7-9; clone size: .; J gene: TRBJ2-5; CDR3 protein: CASSPLTSGGAWDKETQYF; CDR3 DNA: TGTGCTAGCAGCCCCTTGACTAGCGGGGGGGCCTGGGACAAAGAGACCCAGTACTTC
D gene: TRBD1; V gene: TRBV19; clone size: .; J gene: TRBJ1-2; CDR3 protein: CASSAPGGNNYGYTF; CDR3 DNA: TGTGCCAGTAGTGCCCCAGGGGGCAATAACTATGGCTACACCTTC
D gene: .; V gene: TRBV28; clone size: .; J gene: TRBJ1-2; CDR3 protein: CASSPALSGWGYTF; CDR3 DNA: TGTGCCAGCAGCCCGGCGTTATCGGGTTGGGGCTACACCTTC
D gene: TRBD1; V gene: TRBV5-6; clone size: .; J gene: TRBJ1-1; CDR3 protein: CASSFRTGAIEAFF; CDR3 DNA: TGTGCCAGCAGCTTCCGAACAGGGGCTATTGAAGCTTTCTTT
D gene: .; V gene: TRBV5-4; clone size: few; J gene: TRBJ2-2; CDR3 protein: CASSPRTTGELFF; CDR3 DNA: TGTGCCAGCAGCCCTCGGACAACCGGGGAGCTGTTTTTT
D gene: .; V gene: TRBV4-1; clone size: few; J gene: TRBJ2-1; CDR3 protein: CASSQGFREGGDEQFF; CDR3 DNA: TGCGCCAGCAGCCAAGGCTTCAGGGAGGGGGGCGATGAGCAGTTCTTC
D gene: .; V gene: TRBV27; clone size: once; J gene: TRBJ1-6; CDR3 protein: CASKPGQISPLHF; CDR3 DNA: TGTGCCAGCAAACCGGGACAAATTTCACCCCTCCACTTT
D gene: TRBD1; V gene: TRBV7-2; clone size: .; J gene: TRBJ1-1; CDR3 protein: CASSQRDREFLRSPEAFF; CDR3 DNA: TGTGCCAGCAGCCAACGAGACAGGGAATTTCTCAGAAGCCCTGAAGCTTTCTTT
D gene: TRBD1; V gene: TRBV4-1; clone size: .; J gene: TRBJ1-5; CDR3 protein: CASSQTTQGGQPQHF; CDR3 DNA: TGCGCCAGCAGCCAAACCACACAGGGGGGGCAGCCCCAGCATTTT
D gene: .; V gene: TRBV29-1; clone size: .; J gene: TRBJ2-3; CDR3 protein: CSVEAGWDTDTQYF; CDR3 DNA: TGCAGCGTTGAGGCAGGGTGGGACACAGATACGCAGTATTTT
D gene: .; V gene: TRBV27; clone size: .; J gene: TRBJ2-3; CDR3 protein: CASRGEGDTQYF; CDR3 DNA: TGTGCCAGCAGGGGAGAGGGAGATACGCAGTATTTT
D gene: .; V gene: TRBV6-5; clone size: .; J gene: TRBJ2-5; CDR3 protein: CASIEGVPGRETQYF; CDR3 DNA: TGTGCCAGCATCGAGGGAGTCCCCGGTCGGGAGACCCAGTACTTC
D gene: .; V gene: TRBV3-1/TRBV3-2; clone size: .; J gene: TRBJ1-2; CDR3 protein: CASSFGFRGYTF; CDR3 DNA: TGTGCCAGCAGCTTCGGGTTCCGGGGCTACACCTTC
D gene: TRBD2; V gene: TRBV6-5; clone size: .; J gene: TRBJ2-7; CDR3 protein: CASSPRTSGGSEQYF; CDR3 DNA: TGTGCCAGCAGTCCCCGGACTAGCGGGGGAAGCGAGCAGTACTTC
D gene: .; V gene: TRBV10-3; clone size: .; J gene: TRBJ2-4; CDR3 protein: CAISVDSKNIQYF; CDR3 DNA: TGTGCCATCAGTGTAGACAGTAAAAACATTCAGTACTTC
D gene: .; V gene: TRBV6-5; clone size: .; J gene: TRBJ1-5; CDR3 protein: CASGPVDYSNQPQHF; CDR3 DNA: TGTGCCAGCGGCCCGGTAGACTATAGCAATCAGCCCCAGCATTTT
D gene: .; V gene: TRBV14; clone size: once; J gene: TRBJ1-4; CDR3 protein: CASSQNRAQYEKLFF; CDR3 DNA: TGTGCCAGCAGCCAAAACAGGGCTCAGTATGAAAAACTGTTTTTT
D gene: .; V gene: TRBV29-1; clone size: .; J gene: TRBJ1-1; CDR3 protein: CSVQAGLTEAFF; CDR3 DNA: TGCAGCGTCCAAGCAGGGCTCACTGAAGCTTTCTTT
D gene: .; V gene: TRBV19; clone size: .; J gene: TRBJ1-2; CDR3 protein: CASRVGAFNYGYTF; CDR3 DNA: TGTGCCAGTAGAGTAGGGGCCTTCAACTATGGCTACACCTTC
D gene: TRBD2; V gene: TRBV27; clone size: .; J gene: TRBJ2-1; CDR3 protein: CASSLAGGGANNEQFF; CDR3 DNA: TGTGCCAGCAGTTTGGCCGGCGGGGGGGCGAACAATGAGCAGTTCTTC
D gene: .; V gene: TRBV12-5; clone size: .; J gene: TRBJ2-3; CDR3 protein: CASGLGQDTQYF; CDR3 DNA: TGTGCTAGTGGTTTGGGGCAGGATACGCAGTATTTT
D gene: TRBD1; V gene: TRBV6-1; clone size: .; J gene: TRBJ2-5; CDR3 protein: CASSDQDRSGETQYF; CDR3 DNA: TGTGCCAGCAGTGACCAGGACAGGTCAGGGGAGACCCAGTACTTC
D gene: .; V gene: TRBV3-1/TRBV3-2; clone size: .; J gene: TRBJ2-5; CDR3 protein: CASSWTAAQETQYF; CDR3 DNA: TGTGCCAGCAGCTGGACAGCCGCTCAAGAGACCCAGTACTTC
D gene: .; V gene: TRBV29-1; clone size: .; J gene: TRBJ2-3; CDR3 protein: CSVGFVLGSDTQYF; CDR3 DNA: TGCAGCGTTGGGTTTGTCTTGGGCTCAGATACGCAGTATTTT
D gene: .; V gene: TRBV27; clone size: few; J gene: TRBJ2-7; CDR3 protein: CASSAGTAGGYEQYF; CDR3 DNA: TGTGCCAGCAGTGCCGGGACGGCTGGAGGGTACGAGCAGTACTTC
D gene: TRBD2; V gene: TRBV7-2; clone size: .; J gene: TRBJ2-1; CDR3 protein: CASSLAGGPNEQFF; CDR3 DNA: TGTGCCAGCAGCCTAGCGGGGGGGCCCAATGAGCAGTTCTTC
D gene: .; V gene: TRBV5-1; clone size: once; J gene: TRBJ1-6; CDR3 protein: CASSLATGRGNSPLHF; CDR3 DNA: TGCGCCAGCAGCTTGGCTACAGGGAGAGGTAATTCACCCCTCCACTTT
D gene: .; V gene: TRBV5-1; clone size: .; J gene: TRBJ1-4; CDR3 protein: CASSLMGRANEKLFF; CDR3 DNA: TGCGCCAGCAGCTTGATGGGCAGGGCGAATGAAAAACTGTTTTTT
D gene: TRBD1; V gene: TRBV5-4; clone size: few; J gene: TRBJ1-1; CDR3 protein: CASSTPTGFDTEAFF; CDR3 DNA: TGTGCCAGCAGCACCCCGACAGGGTTTGACACTGAAGCTTTCTTT
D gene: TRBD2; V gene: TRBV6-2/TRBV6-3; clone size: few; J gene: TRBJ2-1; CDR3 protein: CASSKSGGLTEQFF; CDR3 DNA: TGTGCCAGCAGTAAGTCGGGGGGGCTGACTGAGCAGTTCTTC
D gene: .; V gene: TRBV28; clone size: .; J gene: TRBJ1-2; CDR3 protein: CASSFSRGSIYGYTF; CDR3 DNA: TGTGCCAGCAGTTTTTCGCGGGGATCAATCTATGGCTACACCTTC
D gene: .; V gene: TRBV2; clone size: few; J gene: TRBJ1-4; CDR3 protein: CASSGSELEKLFF; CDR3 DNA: TGTGCCAGCAGCGGGAGTGAGCTTGAAAAACTGTTTTTT
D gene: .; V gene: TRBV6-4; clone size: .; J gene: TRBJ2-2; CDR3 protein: CASSRRGAGATPSGELFF; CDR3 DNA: TGTGCCAGCAGCCGCCGGGGCGCGGGGGCCACACCCTCCGGGGAGCTGTTTTTT
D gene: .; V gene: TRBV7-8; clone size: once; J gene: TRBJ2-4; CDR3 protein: CASSLAETENIQYF; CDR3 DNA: TGTGCCAGCAGCTTAGCGGAGACCGAAAACATTCAGTACTTC